This entry concerns a single T cell receptor beta chain. Study processing details: Estimation of nucleated cell counts relied on the amplification of reference gene primers. Some clones are missing from TCRdb's copy, which holds only in-frame ones; the method was immunoSEQ multiplex PCR. The DNA was the basis for D and trimming; V, J and clone size are from that table. The data show some 200,000 clones, with about 88% seen just once and 7% to 8% held by the top ten. The data derive from a study of blood T cell repertoires in COVID-19. Background on the study: From the United States, Italy and Spain came samples of acute and convalescent COVID-19. The cDNA or gDNA used as material had been derived from T cells, B-cell-depleted T cells, or PBMCs.

Germline V gene data show CDR1 as KGHSH and CDR2 as LQKENI. J gave up 1 base and V 3 bases, and 2 bases lay outside the gene matches. This CDR3 comprises 14 residues. The J gene is TRBJ2-7, the V gene TRBV18; 8 nucleotides align to TRBD1. Material: peripheral blood. The sequence derives from a woman aged 80 or over in a cohort sampled during active or convalescent COVID-19. This CDR3 reads CASSPDRGSYEQYF. DNA for the CDR3: TGTGCCAGCTCACCTGACAGGGGTTCCTACGAGCAGTACTTC.